The 11 T cell receptor beta chains listed next were all sequenced from one sample in a study of T cell repertoires in cytomegalovirus infection (dated by TCRdb to the late 2010s). Their cognate antigens are unknown. The sample's treatment or condition label, in plain terms: in vitro stimulation with specific CMV peptide epitopes to enrich CMV-specific T cells. Sequenced using an Illumina HiSeq 1500. TCRdb reanalyzed the raw reads on its own, using fastp at Q25 for trimming and MiXCR for clone calling, and kept in-frame beta chains. Merged by CDR3 protein, the rows form single entries marked with the most common genes and DNA. In all, the sample holds some 310,000 distinct CDR3 sequences, and around a quarter of those were seen once. Of the sample, more than 10% is held by the ten largest clones. The sample was cultured PBMCs, taken from culture after CMV antigen stimulation. These receptors all stem from a human donor in good health (CMV status not recorded). Some clones in this sample may be carry-over from other donors' samples.

V and J are TRBV19 and TRBJ1-2, with a tentative D call TRBD1 (5 bases). V was pared by 0 bases and J by 7 bases, with 15 bases between. The CDR3 length is 15 residues. CDR1 LNHDA and CDR2 SQIVND come from the germline V gene (reference sequence). The CDR3 here is CASSIDREGSRGYTF. In nucleotides, the CDR3 is TGTGCCAGTAGTATAGATCGGGAGGGGTCCCGTGGCTACACCTTC.

This clonotype was detected a few times. CDR3 region: CASSLWDRETDTQYF. The CDR3 coding sequence is TGTGCCAGCAGTTTATGGGACAGGGAAACAGATACGCAGTATTTT. The rearrangement uses TRBV28 and TRBJ2-3, with 8 bases fitting TRBD1. The ends lost 0 bases at V and 3 bases at J; junction bases unmatched: 2. CDR1 and CDR2 from the germline V gene are MDHEN and SYDVKM. The CDR3 extends over 15 amino acids.

This clonotype appeared a few times. The chain uses TRBV7-2 and TRBJ2-2, with a weak D call TRBD2 (6 bases). Germline V gives CDR1 SGHTA, CDR2 FQGNSA. Trimming left V 5 bases short and J 4 bases short, with 20 bases between. The CDR3 has 17 residues. The CDR3 DNA follows: TGTGCCAGCAGCCCCCGACGCGGCGAGCGGGCCACCGGGGAGCTGTTTTTT. Translating it yields CASSPRRGERATGELFF.

This chain connects TRBV7-3 to TRBJ2-2; D uncertain. V shed 6 bases and J shed 6 bases, with 8 bases lying between them. The CDR3 spans 12 residues. CDR1 is SGHTA and CDR2 is FQGTGA in the germline V gene. The CDR3 region has the DNA TGTGCCAGCAGTTCACCCCCCGGGGAGCTGTTTTTT. Amino acids: CASSSPPGELFF.

This clonotype was counted a few times. CDR3 loop: CASSPHSSSGSTGELFF. The CDR3 DNA sequence: TGTGCCAGCAGCCCCCACTCTAGTAGCGGGAGTACCGGGGAGCTGTTTTTT. The rearrangement joins TRBV7-2 to TRBJ2-2, with TRBD2 matching 9 bases. The CDR3 loop spans 17 amino acids. Looked up from germline, CDR1 is SGHTA and CDR2 is FQGNSA. With V trimmed by 5 bases and J by 5 bases, 12 bases remained unmatched.

In this sample, this clonotype turned up a few times. The chain couples TRBV10-3 to TRBJ1-2; 10 bases match TRBD1. J lost 6 bases, V lost 4 bases, and 8 bases had no gene match. The germline V gene encodes CDR1 ENHRY and CDR2 SYGVKD. The CDR3 runs 15 residues. CDR3 DNA sequence: TGTGCCATCAGTGCATGGGACAGGGGCGCCAATGGCTACACCTTC. It codes for CAISAWDRGANGYTF.

This clonotype was seen a few times. The chain is built from TRBV12-3 or TRBV12-4 and TRBJ2-3, with D unresolved. The V end lost 4 bases, the J end lost 2 bases, and 7 bases lay between the germline ends. There are 13 residues in the CDR3. CDR3 region: CASSWAVTDTQYF. Written as DNA, the CDR3 is TGTGCCAGCAGTTGGGCAGTCACAGATACGCAGTATTTT.

The CDR3 DNA is TGTGCCAGCAGTTACTCGAGTGGGCGGGAGCGATACACCGGGGAGCTGTTTTTT. Its protein is CASSYSSGRERYTGELFF. V gene TRBV6-2 or TRBV6-3 combines with J gene TRBJ2-2; 7 nucleotides match TRBD2. Germline V gives CDR1 MNHEY, CDR2 SVGEGT. CDR3 length equals 18 residues. V lost 0 bases, J lost 3 bases, and 10 bases stayed unmatched.

The chain joins TRBV4-1 to TRBJ2-1; TRBD2 aligns across 10 bases. The CDR3 extends over 19 amino acids. Germline CDR1 MGHRA, CDR2 YSYEKL. Trimming at V came to 4 bases and at J to 8 bases, leaving 20 bases not matched to a gene. In nucleotides, the CDR3 is TGCGCCAGCAGCCCAAACCCACCAGACCTAGCGGGAGATGTTGATGAGCAGTTCTTC. It translates to CASSPNPPDLAGDVDEQFF.

In its sample, this clonotype was seen a few times. The chain couples TRBV6-2 or TRBV6-3 to TRBJ2-7; TRBD2 matches at 12 bases. Germline loops: CDR1 MNHEY, CDR2 SVGEGT. This CDR3 comprises 17 residues. Unmatched junction bases numbered 3, after V lost 0 bases and J lost 0 bases. DNA of the CDR3: TGTGCCAGCAGTTACTCGGCGACTAGCGGGAGCTCCTACGAGCAGTACGTC. It translates to CASSYSATSGSSYEQYV.

The sample holds many counts of this clonotype. The chain couples TRBV7-2 to TRBJ1-2; 9 nucleotides agree with TRBD1. The germline V gene encodes CDR1 SGHTA and CDR2 FQGNSA. With V trimmed by 1 base and J by 4 bases, 4 bases remained unmatched. The CDR3 is 15 residues long. The chain's CDR3 is CASSLGGTGFYGYTF. The CDR3 DNA reads TGTGCCAGCAGCTTAGGTGGGACAGGGTTCTATGGCTACACCTTC.